Presented here are 23 T cell receptor beta chains from one specimen sequenced in a study of T cell changes during pregnancy in multiple sclerosis. This table comes from immunoSEQ multiplex PCR, and its TCRdb copy is limited to in-frame clones, with some not included. The sample records approximately 63,000 clones, 91% being singletons. The sample in question was peripheral blood, obtained in the third trimester of pregnancy. Every receptor here comes from a female donor in good health, enrolled as a control in a pregnancy study.

V and J are TRBV11-2 and TRBJ1-1; no firm D call. This CDR3 contains 13 residues. Between the trimmed V and J ends, which lost 3 bases and 6 bases, there was a span of 11 bases. Germline V gives CDR1 SGHAT, CDR2 FQNNGV. The CDR3 is CASSFLNSAEAFF. The CDR3 DNA sequence: TGTGCCAGCAGCTTTCTAAACAGTGCTGAAGCTTTCTTT. Combining the CDR3 with reference TRBV11-2 and TRBJ1-1 gives the whole variable domain EAGVAQSPRYKIIEKRQSVAFWCNPISGHATLYWYQQILGQGPKLLIQFQNNGVVDDSQLPKDRFSAERLKGVDSTLKIQPAKLEDSAVYLCASSFLNSAEAFFGQGTRLTVV.

Only a few counts were recorded for this clone. The gene calls are TRBV7-6 and TRBJ1-6, with a weak D call TRBD1 (5 bases). The V gene lost 0 bases and the J gene lost 9 bases, with 15 bases spanning the gap. This CDR3 spans 16 amino acids. The germline CDR1 and CDR2 sequences are SGHVS and FNYEAQ. CDR3 DNA: TGTGCCAGCAGCTTAGCCCAGGGCCACGGGGGTTCACCCCTCCACTTT. Protein: CASSLAQGHGGSPLHF.

The chain employs TRBV19 and TRBJ1-1, with D tentatively TRBD1 (5 bases). Germline V gene data show CDR1 as LNHDA and CDR2 as SQIVND (reference sequence). V shed 9 bases and J shed 3 bases, with 29 bases lying between them. The CDR3 has 18 amino acids. CDR3 sequence: CASSANGRALTGDTEAFF. CDR3 sequence (DNA): TGTGCCAGCTCAGCAAACGGTCGGGCCCTTACAGGAGACACTGAAGCTTTCTTT.

This chain joins TRBV7-9 and TRBJ2-1; unclear D gene. V was trimmed by 5 bases and J by 9 bases, leaving 14 bases between them. The CDR3 consists of 13 residues. Looked up from germline, CDR1 is SEHNR and CDR2 is FQNEAQ (reference sequence). The chain's CDR3 is CASSRDPGAEQFF. The CDR3 DNA sequence: TGTGCCAGCAGCCGTGATCCGGGTGCTGAGCAGTTCTTC.

CDR3 region: CASSRWGHGSNQPQHF. The CDR3 nucleotides are TGTGCCAGCAGCCGCTGGGGCCACGGCAGCAATCAGCCCCAGCATTTT. The chain couples TRBV7-9 to TRBJ1-5; a weak D match, TRBD1 (5 bases). V was clipped by 5 bases and J by 1 base, with 15 bases between them. The CDR3 runs to 16 residues. Germline-derived CDR1 and CDR2 are SEHNR and FQNEAQ (reference sequence).

The sample holds one count of this clone. The chain links TRBV28 to TRBJ2-5; D might be TRBD2 (6 bases). Trimming stripped 6 bases from V and 5 bases from J, with 19 bases between. The CDR3 is 15 residues long. Germline assignment: CDR1 MDHEN and CDR2 SYDVKM. CDR3 region: CASRFMRGAAETQYF. DNA of the CDR3: TGTGCCAGCAGATTTATGCGGGGTGCAGCCGAGACCCAGTACTTC.

The CDR3, as DNA: TGTGCCAGCAGCGACAACAGGGGGAGGACTTCTGCCGGCTCCTACAATGAGCAGTTCTTC. It is translated as CASSDNRGRTSAGSYNEQFF. The genes are TRBV9 and TRBJ2-1; 8 nucleotides agree with TRBD1. CDR1 is SGDLS and CDR2 is YYNGEE in the germline V gene. J gave up 0 bases and V 3 bases, and 17 bases lay outside the gene matches. This CDR3 contains 20 residues.

This clone has just one count. This chain links TRBV6-5 with TRBJ1-2; TRBD1 is a possible D gene (6 bases). V dropped 5 bases and J dropped 5 bases, with 15 bases sitting between them. Germline-derived CDR1 and CDR2 are MNHEY and SVGAGI. The CDR3 consists of 14 residues. The CDR3: CASSPGGLRYGYTF. The CDR3 DNA sequence: TGTGCCAGCAGTCCCGGGGGGCTTCGATATGGCTACACCTTC.

This chain connects TRBV11-2 to TRBJ2-3, with D perhaps TRBD2 (6 bases). The germline V and J ends were trimmed by 1 base and 4 bases, with 18 bases remaining between them. The germline V gene encodes CDR1 SGHAT and CDR2 FQNNGV. The CDR3 consists of 17 residues. CDR3 residues: CASSLVSWQGGPDTQYF. The CDR3 nucleotides read TGTGCCAGCAGCTTAGTGTCTTGGCAGGGAGGTCCAGATACGCAGTATTTT.

The chain combines TRBV7-9 with TRBJ2-7, with D perhaps TRBD2 (6 bases). Deletions cut 5 bases from V and 0 bases from J, with 17 bases between. CDR3 length: 16 amino acids. The germline V gene has CDR1 SEHNR and CDR2 FQNEAQ (reference sequence). CDR3 bases: TGTGCCAGCAGCACCCTCCAAGGGCGGGACTCCTACGAGCAGTACTTC. Translating it yields CASSTLQGRDSYEQYF.

The genes are TRBV9 and TRBJ2-1; TRBD1 is a possible D gene (5 bases). The CDR3 is 16 residues long. V dropped 0 bases and J dropped 4 bases, with 14 bases sitting between them. Germline lookup yields CDR1 SGDLS and CDR2 YYNGEE. The CDR3 DNA reads as TGTGCCAGCAGCGTAGGTGGGGCCCACCTATACAATGAGCAGTTCTTC. It codes for CASSVGGAHLYNEQFF.

The genes are TRBV6-6 and TRBJ2-5; TRBD1 agrees at 9 bases. V shed 5 bases, J shed 5 bases, and the junction held 9 bases outside the gene matches. The germline V gene has CDR1 MNHNY and CDR2 SVGAGI (reference sequence). This CDR3 spans 15 amino acids. CDR3 bases: TGTGCCAGCAGTACAGGGGGACAGGGTGGGGAGACCCAGTACTTC. It yields the protein CASSTGGQGGETQYF.

This CDR3 is CASMSPGGNEQFF. In DNA form, the CDR3 reads TGTGCCAGCATGTCCCCGGGAGGGAATGAGCAGTTCTTC. The chain uses TRBV9 and TRBJ2-1, with TRBD2 matching over 8 bases. This CDR3 contains 13 residues. Per the germline V gene, CDR1 is SGDLS and CDR2 is YYNGEE. The junction had 6 bases not matched to a gene; V was cut back by 6 bases and J by 7 bases.

V is TRBV6-4 and J is TRBJ1-5; D is undetermined. Between the trimmed V and J ends, which lost 6 bases and 6 bases, there was a span of 15 bases. This CDR3 spans 14 amino acids. Germline CDR1 and CDR2: MRHNA and SNTAGT. This CDR3 reads CASSPGSGSQPQHF. For the CDR3, the DNA is TGTGCCAGCAGCCCCGGATCTGGGAGTCAGCCCCAGCATTTT.

The J gene is TRBJ2-6, the V gene TRBV7-3; perhaps TRBD2 as D (7 bases). Between the trimmed V and J ends, which lost 2 bases and 1 base, there was a span of 12 bases. CDR3 length: 17 residues. CDR1 and CDR2 (germline): SGHTA, FQGTGA. The CDR3 sequence is CASSLVGGASGANVLTF. For the CDR3, the DNA is TGTGCCAGCAGCTTAGTTGGGGGGGCTTCTGGGGCCAACGTCCTGACTTTC.

The sample holds one count of this clone. The CDR3 sequence is CASTAGLAGAGELFF. For the CDR3, the DNA is TGTGCCAGCACCGCAGGACTAGCGGGAGCCGGGGAGCTGTTTTTT. The chain couples TRBV28 to TRBJ2-2; TRBD2 aligns across 13 bases. The CDR3 length is 15 residues. V lost 7 bases to trimming and J lost 6 bases; unmatched junction nucleotides: 5. Germline CDR1 is MDHEN and CDR2 is SYDVKM.

CDR3 sequence reads: CASSTGIGNTIYF. Here the CDR3 DNA reads TGTGCCAGCTCGACGGGTATTGGAAACACCATATATTTT. The chain recombines TRBV25-1 with TRBJ1-3; D not certain. This CDR3 spans 13 amino acids. Trimming pared 8 bases from V and 3 bases from J, leaving 11 bases between. Germline V gene lookup returns CDR1 MGHDK and CDR2 SYGVNS.

This clone occurred a few times. This chain connects TRBV7-9 to TRBJ1-3; D ambiguous. The CDR3 is 12 residues long. Germline V gene sequence: CDR1 SEHNR, CDR2 FQNEAQ (reference sequence). The ends were cut back, 3 bases at V and 4 bases at J, with 4 bases in the middle. The CDR3 DNA follows: TGTGCCAGCAGCTTTATGGGAAACACCATATATTTT. The encoded protein is CASSFMGNTIYF.

Written as DNA, the CDR3 is TGTGCCAGTAGTATAGTGAGAGGAGGCTATAGCAATCAGCCCCAGCATTTT. Translated, it gives CASSIVRGGYSNQPQHF. V gene TRBV19 combines with J gene TRBJ1-5; D is unresolved. Germline assignment: CDR1 LNHDA and CDR2 SQIVND (reference sequence). The CDR3 sequence is 17 residues long. The V and J ends lost 1 base and 0 bases respectively, with 13 bases between them.

The V gene is TRBV4-2, the J gene TRBJ2-3; 10 nucleotides line up with TRBD2. V trimming: 3 bases; J trimming: 8 bases; junction bases outside the gene matches: 8. The CDR3 loop spans 15 amino acids. The V gene's germline CDR1 is LGHNA and CDR2 YNFKEQ. The CDR3 coding sequence is TGTGCCAGCAGCCACCAGCGGGGGGGTAGGGTTACGCAGTATTTT. It yields the protein CASSHQRGGRVTQYF.

The gene calls are TRBV18 and TRBJ1-2; possibly TRBD1 for D (5 bases). The CDR3 has 15 residues. The ends were cut back, 2 bases at V and 6 bases at J, with 16 bases in the middle. Germline CDR1 and CDR2: KGHSH and LQKENI. The CDR3 DNA is TGTGCCAGCTCACCAGCCGGGACTGGGGTGGATGGCTACACCTTC. Encoded protein: CASSPAGTGVDGYTF.

The chain uses TRBV20-1 and TRBJ1-2, with D uncertain. The CDR3 is 11 residues long. Germline V gives CDR1 DFQATT, CDR2 SNEGSKA (reference sequence). V shed 7 bases and J shed 7 bases, with 13 bases lying between them. Written as DNA, the CDR3 is TGCAGTGACACAGATTCGTTTGGCTACACCTTC. Protein sequence: CSDTDSFGYTF.

The chain uses TRBV6-6 and TRBJ2-7; D is uncertain. Germline V gives CDR1 MNHNY, CDR2 SVGAGI (reference sequence). CDR3 length: 15 amino acids. V dropped 5 bases and J dropped 0 bases, with 14 bases sitting between them. The CDR3 DNA reads as TGTGCCAGCAGTCTTCCGGGTACCAGCTCCTACGAGCAGTACTTC. Amino acid sequence: CASSLPGTSSYEQYF.